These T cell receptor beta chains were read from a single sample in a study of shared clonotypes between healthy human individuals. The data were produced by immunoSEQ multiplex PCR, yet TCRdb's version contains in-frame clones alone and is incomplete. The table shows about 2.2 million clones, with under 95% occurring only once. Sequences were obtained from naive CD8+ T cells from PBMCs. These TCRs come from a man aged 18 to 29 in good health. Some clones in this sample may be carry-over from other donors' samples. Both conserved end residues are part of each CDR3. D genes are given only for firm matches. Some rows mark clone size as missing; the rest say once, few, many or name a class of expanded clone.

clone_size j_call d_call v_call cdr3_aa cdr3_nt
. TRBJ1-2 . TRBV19 CASSSRVEMYGYTF TGTGCCAGTAGCTCCCGAGTGGAAATGTATGGCTACACCTTC
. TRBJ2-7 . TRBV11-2 CASSFRQAYEQYF TGTGCCAGCAGCTTCCGACAAGCCTACGAGCAGTACTTC
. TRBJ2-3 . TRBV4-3 CASSQVYGSTDTQYF TGCGCCAGCAGCCAAGTATACGGGAGCACAGATACGCAGTATTTT
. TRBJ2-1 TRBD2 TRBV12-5 CASGLWTSGPHNNEQFF TGTGCTAGTGGTCTGTGGACTAGCGGCCCCCACAACAATGAGCAGTTCTTC
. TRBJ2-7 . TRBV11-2 CASSLNGYYEQYF TGTGCCAGCAGCTTAAACGGTTACTACGAGCAGTACTTC
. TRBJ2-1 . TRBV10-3 CAIPPSFVHLRGERGVPYNEQFF TGTGCCATCCCCCCAAGCTTTGTTCATCTCAGGGGGGAAAGGGGGGTTCCCTACAATGAGCAGTTCTTC
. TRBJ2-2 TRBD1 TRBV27 CASSSPRDRGHGELFF TGTGCCAGCAGTTCACCCCGGGACAGGGGTCACGGGGAGCTGTTTTTT
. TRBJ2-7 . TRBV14 CASSQPLGNEQYF TGTGCCAGCAGCCAACCTCTAGGGAACGAGCAGTACTTC
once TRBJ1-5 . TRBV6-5 CASSARQNNQPQHF TGTGCCAGCAGCGCCCGACAGAACAATCAGCCCCAGCATTTT
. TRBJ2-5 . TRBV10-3 CAISEPPGQETQYF TGTGCCATCAGTGAGCCTCCGGGACAAGAGACCCAGTACTTC
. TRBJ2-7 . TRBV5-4 CASSAGGPPSSYEQYF TGTGCCAGCAGCGCGGGCGGCCCCCCAAGCTCCTACGAGCAGTACTTC
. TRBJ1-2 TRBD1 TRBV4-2 CASSSEQGAAYGYTF TGTGCCAGCAGCTCGGAGCAGGGGGCGGCCTATGGCTACACCTTC
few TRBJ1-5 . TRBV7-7 CASSLGANQPQHF TGTGCCAGCAGCTTAGGGGCAAATCAGCCCCAGCATTTT
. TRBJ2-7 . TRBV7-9 CASTSGRAPYEQYF TGTGCCAGCACCTCGGGCAGGGCGCCCTACGAGCAGTACTTC
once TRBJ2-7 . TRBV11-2 CASSLEGSSSYEQYF TGTGCCAGCAGCTTAGAAGGTTCCAGCTCCTACGAGCAGTACTTC
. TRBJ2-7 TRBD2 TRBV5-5 CASSTGLAVYEQYF TGTGCCAGCAGCACGGGACTAGCGGTCTACGAGCAGTACTTC
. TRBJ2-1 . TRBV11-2 CASSPLGVEQFF TGTGCCAGCAGCCCTCTCGGTGTTGAGCAGTTCTTC
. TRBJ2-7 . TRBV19 CASSTDRSSYEQYF TGTGCCAGTAGTACCGACAGGAGCTCCTACGAGCAGTACTTC
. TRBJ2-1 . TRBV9 CASSTRDRINEQFF TGTGCCAGCAGCACCCGGGATCGCATCAATGAGCAGTTCTTC
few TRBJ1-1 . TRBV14 CASSRLGPEAFF TGTGCCAGCAGCCGCCTGGGGCCTGAAGCTTTCTTT
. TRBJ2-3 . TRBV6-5 CASSYGLSPPDTQYF TGTGCCAGCAGTTACGGGCTCTCTCCCCCAGATACGCAGTATTTT
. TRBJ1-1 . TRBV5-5 CASSLVQHGFPEAFF TGTGCCAGCAGCTTGGTCCAGCATGGGTTCCCTGAAGCTTTCTTT
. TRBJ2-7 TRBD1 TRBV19 CASSPQGQPSYEQYF TGTGCCAGTAGTCCACAGGGACAGCCCTCCTACGAGCAGTACTTC
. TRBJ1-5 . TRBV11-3 CASSSLSGEQSNQPQHF TGTGCCAGCAGCTCCCTTTCGGGGGAGCAAAGCAATCAGCCCCAGCATTTT
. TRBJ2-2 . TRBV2 CASKGTNTGELFF TGTGCCAGCAAGGGCACGAACACCGGGGAGCTGTTTTTT
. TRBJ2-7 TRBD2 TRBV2 CASSEAGGGLAGSNYEQYF TGTGCCAGCAGTGAAGCGGGAGGAGGACTAGCGGGGTCTAATTACGAGCAGTACTTC
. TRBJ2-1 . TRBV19 CASSINSFYNEQFF TGTGCCAGTAGTATAAACAGTTTCTACAATGAGCAGTTCTTC
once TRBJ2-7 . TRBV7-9 CASSSDWRPYEQYF TGTGCCAGCAGCTCCGACTGGAGGCCCTACGAGCAGTACTTC
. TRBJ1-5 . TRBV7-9 CASSDLNQPQHF TGTGCCAGCAGCGACCTTAATCAGCCCCAGCATTTT
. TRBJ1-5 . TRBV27 CASSLRAGQPQHF TGTGCCAGCAGTTTAAGGGCGGGTCAGCCCCAGCATTTT
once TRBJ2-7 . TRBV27 CASSFAKSYEQYF TGTGCCAGCAGTTTCGCAAAGTCCTACGAGCAGTACTTC
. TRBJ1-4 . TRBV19 CASSIALGERELFF TGTGCCAGTAGTATAGCTCTAGGGGAAAGAGAACTGTTTTTT
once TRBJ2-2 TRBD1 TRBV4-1 CASSPGTVNTGELFF TGCGCCAGCAGCCCCGGGACAGTAAACACCGGGGAGCTGTTTTTT
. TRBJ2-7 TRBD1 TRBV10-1 CASSETDRAYEQYF TGCGCCAGCAGTGAGACGGACAGGGCCTACGAGCAGTACTTC
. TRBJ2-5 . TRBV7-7 CASSLGPGEGETQYF TGTGCCAGCAGCTTAGGACCAGGGGAAGGAGAGACCCAGTACTTC
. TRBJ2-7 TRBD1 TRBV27 CASSQLRQGRYEQYF TGTGCCAGCAGCCAACTCCGACAGGGGCGATACGAGCAGTACTTC
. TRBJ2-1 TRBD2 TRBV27 CASSLSGLAVYNEQFF TGTGCCAGCAGTTTATCGGGACTAGCGGTGTACAATGAGCAGTTCTTC
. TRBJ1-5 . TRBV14 CASSQQPSFNQPQHF TGTGCCAGCAGCCAACAACCGAGCTTTAATCAGCCCCAGCATTTT
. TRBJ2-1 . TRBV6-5 CASSSLGNYNEQFF TGTGCCAGCAGTTCCCTGGGGAACTACAATGAGCAGTTCTTC
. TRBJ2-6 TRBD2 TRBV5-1 CASSFGLAGGSGANVLTF TGCGCCAGCAGCTTTGGACTAGCGGGAGGCTCTGGGGCCAACGTCCTGACTTTC
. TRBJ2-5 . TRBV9 CASSATGALETQYF TGTGCCAGCAGCGCAACGGGGGCCCTGGAGACCCAGTACTTC
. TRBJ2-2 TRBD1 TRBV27 CASSPWTGHTGELFF TGTGCCAGCAGTCCTTGGACAGGGCACACCGGGGAGCTGTTTTTT
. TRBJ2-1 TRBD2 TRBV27 CASSPYGASGRNEQFF TGTGCCAGCAGTCCCTATGGGGCTAGCGGGAGGAATGAGCAGTTCTTC
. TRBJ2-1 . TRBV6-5 CASSYSRGRAVGEQFF TGTGCCAGCAGTTACTCGAGGGGGAGGGCCGTCGGGGAGCAGTTCTTC
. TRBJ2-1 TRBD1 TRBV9 CASSVDDRAYNEQFF TGTGCCAGCAGCGTAGACGACAGGGCCTACAATGAGCAGTTCTTC
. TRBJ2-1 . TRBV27 CASSPTSTEQFF TGTGCCAGCAGTCCTACGAGCACAGAGCAGTTCTTC
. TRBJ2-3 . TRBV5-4 CASSLGQANTDTQYF TGTGCCAGCAGCTTGGGACAGGCTAACACAGATACGCAGTATTTT